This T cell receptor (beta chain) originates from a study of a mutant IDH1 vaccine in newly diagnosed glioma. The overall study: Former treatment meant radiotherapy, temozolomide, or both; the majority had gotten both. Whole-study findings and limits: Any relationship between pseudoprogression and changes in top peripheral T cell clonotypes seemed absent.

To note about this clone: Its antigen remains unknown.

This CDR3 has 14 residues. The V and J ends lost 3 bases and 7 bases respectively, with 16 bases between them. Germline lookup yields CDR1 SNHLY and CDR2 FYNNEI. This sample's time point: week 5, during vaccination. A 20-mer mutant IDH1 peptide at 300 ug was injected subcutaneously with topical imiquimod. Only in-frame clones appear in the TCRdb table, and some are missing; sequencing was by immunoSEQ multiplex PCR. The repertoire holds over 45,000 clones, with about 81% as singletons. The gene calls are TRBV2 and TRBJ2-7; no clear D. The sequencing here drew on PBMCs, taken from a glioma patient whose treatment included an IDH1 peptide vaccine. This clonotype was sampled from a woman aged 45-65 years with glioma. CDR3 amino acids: CASSDPSPLREQYF. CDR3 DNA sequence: TGTGCCAGCAGTGATCCCTCTCCCCTACGAGAGCAGTACTTC.